These 7 T cell receptor beta chains originate from one sample sequenced in a study of cytomegalovirus exposure and HLA in healthy donors. Vbeta (60) and Jbeta (13) primers were used in the PCR. Profiled with immunoSEQ multiplex PCR; TCRdb holds only in-frame clones, not every one. The table lists approximately 100,000 clones, 65% to 75% of them singletons. Sequenced input: PBMCs. The origin of the receptors is a woman between 40 and 55 years old in good health and CMV-seronegative.

This clone has only a few counts. V usage is TRBV11-2 and J usage is TRBJ2-3; D is possibly TRBD2 (6 bases). Trimming stripped 7 bases from V and 5 bases from J, with 10 bases between. Germline CDR1 reads SGHAT; CDR2 reads FQNNGV. The CDR3 is 12 amino acids. The CDR3 DNA sequence: TGTGCCAGCACCCCTAGCGTAGATACGCAGTATTTT. This codes for CASTPSVDTQYF.

The V and J genes are TRBV27 and TRBJ1-2, with 7 bases lining up with TRBD1. The CDR3 runs 16 residues. Germline CDR1 is MNHEY and CDR2 is SMNVEV (reference sequence). Trimming removed 5 bases from V and 1 base from J; junction bases left unmatched: 10. The CDR3 is CASSPDRAGGNYGYTF. The CDR3 nucleotides are TGTGCCAGCAGTCCCGACAGGGCAGGGGGTAACTATGGCTACACCTTC.

V usage is TRBV6-7 and J usage is TRBJ1-4, with TRBD1 matching 10 bases. TRBV6-7 is given ORF status, its function remaining uncertain. This CDR3 has 15 amino acids. The J segment lost 7 bases and the V segment lost 1 base, leaving 3 bases of the junction unmatched. For the CDR3, the DNA is TGTGCCAGCAGTTACTTGGGACAGGGGAGTGAAAAACTGTTTTTT. Translation gives CASSYLGQGSEKLFF.

The genes are TRBV5-4 and TRBJ1-2; D ambiguous. Looked up from germline, CDR1 is SGHNT and CDR2 is YYREEE (reference sequence). The CDR3 is 14 residues long. V lost 4 bases and J lost 4, with 14 bases in between. In DNA, the CDR3 is TGTGCCAGCAGCCAACCGGGAAGTGGCTATGGCTACACCTTC. Protein: CASSQPGSGYGYTF.

In this sample, this clone turned up once. The chain links TRBV7-3 to TRBJ2-2; TRBD1 matches at 7 bases. The CDR3 contains 14 residues. CDR1 is SGHTA and CDR2 is FQGTGA in the germline V gene. The V and J ends lost 5 bases and 4 bases, in that order; junction bases with no gene match: 4. CDR3 sequence: CASSRDSTTGELFF. DNA for the CDR3: TGTGCCAGCAGCCGGGACAGTACCACCGGGGAGCTGTTTTTT.

V and J are TRBV7-9 and TRBJ1-1, with 9 bases identical to TRBD1. The germline gives CDR1 SEHNR, CDR2 FQNEAQ (reference sequence). Unmatched junction bases numbered 2, after V lost 4 bases and J lost 5 bases. The CDR3 extends over 13 amino acids. The CDR3 coding sequence is TGTGCCAGCAGCTCCGGACAGGGGACTGAAGCTTTCTTT. It yields the protein CASSSGQGTEAFF.

The J gene is TRBJ2-2, the V gene TRBV6-1; D possibly corresponds to TRBD1 (5 bases). This CDR3 is 15 amino acids long. Per germline, CDR1 MNHNS and CDR2 SASEGT. V was shortened by 7 bases and J by 1 base, with 13 bases between the two germline ends. This CDR3 reads CASNSDSRNTGELFF. CDR3 nucleotide sequence: TGTGCCAGCAACTCCGACAGTCGGAACACCGGGGAGCTGTTTTTT.